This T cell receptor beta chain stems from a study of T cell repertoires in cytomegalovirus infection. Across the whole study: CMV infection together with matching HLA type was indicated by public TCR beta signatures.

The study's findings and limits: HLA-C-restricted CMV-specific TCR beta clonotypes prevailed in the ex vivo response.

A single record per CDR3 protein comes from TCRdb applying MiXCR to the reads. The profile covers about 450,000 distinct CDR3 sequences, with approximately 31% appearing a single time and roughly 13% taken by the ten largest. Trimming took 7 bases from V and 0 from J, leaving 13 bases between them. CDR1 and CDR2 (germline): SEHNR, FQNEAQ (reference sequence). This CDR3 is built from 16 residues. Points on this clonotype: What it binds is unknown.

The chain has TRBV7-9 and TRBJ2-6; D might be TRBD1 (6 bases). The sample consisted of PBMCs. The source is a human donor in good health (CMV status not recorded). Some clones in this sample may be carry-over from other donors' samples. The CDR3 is CASTGQISSGANVLTF. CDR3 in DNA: TGTGCCAGCACCGGACAGATAAGCTCTGGGGCCAACGTCCTGACTTTC.